The subject of this entry is one TCR beta chain. The V and J ends lost 8 bases and 14 bases respectively, with 16 bases between them. This CDR3 is 12 amino acids long. Germline CDR1 reads SNHLY; CDR2 reads FYNNEI. Per the original methods: Amplification from reference gene primers served as the basis for estimated nucleated cell counts. Data came from immunoSEQ multiplex PCR; TCRdb stores just in-frame clones and leaves some out. Clone size and the V and J calls come from that table; the DNA yielded D and trimming. The data hold over 250,000 clones, with 75% to 85% observed a single time. The sample comes from a study of blood T cell repertoires in COVID-19. Study-level information: Acute and convalescent COVID-19 samples came from the United States, Italy and Spain. T cells, B-cell-depleted T cells, or PBMCs supplied cDNA or gDNA.

The V gene is TRBV2, the J gene TRBJ1-6; D is possibly TRBD1 (6 bases). The sequenced material came from peripheral blood. This clonotype was obtained from a man aged 50-60 years with active or convalescent COVID-19. In DNA, the CDR3 is TGTGCCAGCGGACAGTCCCGTGAGGCCCTCCACTTT. It encodes CASGQSREALHF.